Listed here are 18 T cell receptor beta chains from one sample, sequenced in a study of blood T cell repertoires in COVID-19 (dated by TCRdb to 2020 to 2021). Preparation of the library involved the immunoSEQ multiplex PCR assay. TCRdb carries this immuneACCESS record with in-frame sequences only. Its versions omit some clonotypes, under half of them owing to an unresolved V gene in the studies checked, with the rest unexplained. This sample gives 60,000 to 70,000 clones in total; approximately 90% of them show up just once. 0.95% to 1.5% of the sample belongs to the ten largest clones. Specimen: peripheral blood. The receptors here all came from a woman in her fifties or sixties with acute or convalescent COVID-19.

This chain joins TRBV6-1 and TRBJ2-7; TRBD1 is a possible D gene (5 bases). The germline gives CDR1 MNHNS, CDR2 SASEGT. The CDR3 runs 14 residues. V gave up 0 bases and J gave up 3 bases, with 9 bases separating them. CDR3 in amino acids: CASSEAWTSYEQYV. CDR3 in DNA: TGTGCCAGCAGTGAAGCCTGGACAAGCTACGAGCAGTACGTC.

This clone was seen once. CDR3 in DNA: TGTGCCACCAGCAGGGGAAACTATGGCTACACCTTC. Translated: CATSRGNYGYTF. This chain links TRBV24-1 with TRBJ1-2, with D maybe TRBD1 (6 bases). This CDR3 comprises 12 residues. Germline loops: CDR1 KGHDR, CDR2 SFDVKD. The V end was cut by 7 bases, the J end by 2 bases, with 7 bases between.

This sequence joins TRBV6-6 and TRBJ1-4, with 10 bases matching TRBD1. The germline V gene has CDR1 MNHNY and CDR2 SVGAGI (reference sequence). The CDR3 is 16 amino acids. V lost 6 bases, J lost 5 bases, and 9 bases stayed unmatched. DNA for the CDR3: TGTGCCAGCAGGGCCGGGACAGGGGTTCTCAATGAAAAACTGTTTTTT. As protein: CASRAGTGVLNEKLFF.

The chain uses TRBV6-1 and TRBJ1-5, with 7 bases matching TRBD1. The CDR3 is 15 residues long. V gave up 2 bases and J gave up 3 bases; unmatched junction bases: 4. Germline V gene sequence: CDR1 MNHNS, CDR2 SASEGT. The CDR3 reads CASSETGAANQPQHF. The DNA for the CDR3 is TGTGCCAGCAGTGAAACAGGGGCGGCCAATCAGCCCCAGCATTTT.

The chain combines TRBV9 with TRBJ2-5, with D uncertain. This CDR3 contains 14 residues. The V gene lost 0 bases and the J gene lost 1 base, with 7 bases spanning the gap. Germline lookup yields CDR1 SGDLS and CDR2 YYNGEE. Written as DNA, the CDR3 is TGTGCCAGCAGCGTAGAGCCGTTCCAAGAGACCCAGTACTTC. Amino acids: CASSVEPFQETQYF.

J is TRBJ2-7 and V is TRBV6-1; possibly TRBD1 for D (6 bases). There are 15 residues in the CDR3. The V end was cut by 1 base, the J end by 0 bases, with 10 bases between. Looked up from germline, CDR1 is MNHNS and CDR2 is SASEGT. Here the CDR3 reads CASSEGTVSSYEQYV. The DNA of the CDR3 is TGTGCCAGCAGTGAAGGGACAGTGAGCTCCTACGAGCAGTACGTC.

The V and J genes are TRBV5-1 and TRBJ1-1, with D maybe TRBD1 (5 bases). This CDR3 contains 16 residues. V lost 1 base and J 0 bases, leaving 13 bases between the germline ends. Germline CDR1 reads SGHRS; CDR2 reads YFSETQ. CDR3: CASSLQVGAMNTEAFF. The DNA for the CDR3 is TGCGCCAGCAGCTTGCAAGTAGGGGCCATGAACACTGAAGCTTTCTTT.

The CDR3 DNA follows: TGTGCCAGCAGCGGCGGGACAGAGTACCAAGAGACCCAGTACTTC. It translates to CASSGGTEYQETQYF. This chain links TRBV5-4 with TRBJ2-5, with D possibly matching TRBD1 (7 bases). Trimming removed 4 bases at V and 0 bases at J, with 13 bases between. Per germline, CDR1 SGHNT and CDR2 YYREEE (reference sequence). The CDR3 has 15 residues. Looking up the rest from reference TRBV5-4 and TRBJ2-5 gives the full variable domain: ETGVTQSPTHLIKTRGQQVTLRCSSQSGHNTVSWYQQALGQGPQFIFQYYREEENGRGNFPPRFSGLQFPNYSSELNVNALELDDSALYLCASSGGTEYQETQYFGPGTRLLVL.

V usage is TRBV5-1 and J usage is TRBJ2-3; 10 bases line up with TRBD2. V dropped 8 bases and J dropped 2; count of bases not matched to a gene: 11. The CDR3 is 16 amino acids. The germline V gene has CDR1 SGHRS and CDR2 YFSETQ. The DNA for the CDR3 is TGCGCCAGTTCTAGCGGGGGCCCCTTCCCCACAGATACGCAGTATTTT. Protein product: CASSSGGPFPTDTQYF.

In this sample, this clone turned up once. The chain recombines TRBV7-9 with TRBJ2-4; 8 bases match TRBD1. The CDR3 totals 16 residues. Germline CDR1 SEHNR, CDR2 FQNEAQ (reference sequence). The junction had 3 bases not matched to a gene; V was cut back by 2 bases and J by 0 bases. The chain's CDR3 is CASSLQGALAKNIQYF. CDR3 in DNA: TGTGCCAGCAGCTTACAGGGGGCCCTAGCCAAAAACATTCAGTACTTC. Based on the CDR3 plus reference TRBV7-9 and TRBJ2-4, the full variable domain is DTGVSQNPRHKITKRGQNVTFRCDPISEHNRLYWYRQTLGQGPEFLTYFQNEAQLEKSRLLSDRFSAERPKGSFSTLEIQRTEQGDSAMYLCASSLQGALAKNIQYFGAGTRLSVL.

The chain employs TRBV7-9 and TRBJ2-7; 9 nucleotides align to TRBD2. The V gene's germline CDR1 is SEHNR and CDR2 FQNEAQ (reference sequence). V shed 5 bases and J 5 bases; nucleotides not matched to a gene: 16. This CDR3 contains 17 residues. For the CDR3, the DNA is TGTGCCAGCAGCCAGATCGCGGGGGGGGCTAGCTGGGACGAGCAGTACGTC. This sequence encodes CASSQIAGGASWDEQYV.

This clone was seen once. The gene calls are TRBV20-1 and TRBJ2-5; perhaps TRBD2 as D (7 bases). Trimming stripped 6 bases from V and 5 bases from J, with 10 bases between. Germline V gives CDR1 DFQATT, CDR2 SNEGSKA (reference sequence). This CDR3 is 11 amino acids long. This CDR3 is CSARGGETQYF. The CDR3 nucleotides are TGCAGTGCAAGGGGGGGGGAGACCCAGTACTTC.

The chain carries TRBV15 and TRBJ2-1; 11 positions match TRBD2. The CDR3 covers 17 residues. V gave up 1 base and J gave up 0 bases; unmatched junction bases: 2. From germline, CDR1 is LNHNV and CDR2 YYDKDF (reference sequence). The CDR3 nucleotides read TGTGCCACCAGCAGAGTTAGCGGGGGGGCCTCCTACAATGAGCAGTTCTTC. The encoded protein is CATSRVSGGASYNEQFF.

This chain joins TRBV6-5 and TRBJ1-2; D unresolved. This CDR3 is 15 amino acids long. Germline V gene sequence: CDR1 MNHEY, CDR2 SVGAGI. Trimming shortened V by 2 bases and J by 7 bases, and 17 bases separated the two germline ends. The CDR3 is CASSYLGGAGRGYTF. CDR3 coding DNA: TGTGCCAGCAGTTACCTCGGCGGCGCGGGCCGTGGCTACACCTTC.

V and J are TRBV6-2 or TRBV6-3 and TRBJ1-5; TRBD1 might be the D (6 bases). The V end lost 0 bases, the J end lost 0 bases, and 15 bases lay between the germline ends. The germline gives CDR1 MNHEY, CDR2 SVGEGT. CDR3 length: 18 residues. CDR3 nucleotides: TGTGCCAGCAGTTACTCCTTCGGCGGGGGCGATAGCAATCAGCCCCAGCATTTT. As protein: CASSYSFGGGDSNQPQHF.

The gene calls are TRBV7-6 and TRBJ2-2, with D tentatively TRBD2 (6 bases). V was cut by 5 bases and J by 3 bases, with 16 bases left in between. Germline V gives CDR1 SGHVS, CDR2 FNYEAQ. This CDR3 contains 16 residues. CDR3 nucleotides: TGTGCCAGCAGCCGAATTTCGGAGGGACACACCGGGGAGCTGTTTTTT. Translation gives CASSRISEGHTGELFF.

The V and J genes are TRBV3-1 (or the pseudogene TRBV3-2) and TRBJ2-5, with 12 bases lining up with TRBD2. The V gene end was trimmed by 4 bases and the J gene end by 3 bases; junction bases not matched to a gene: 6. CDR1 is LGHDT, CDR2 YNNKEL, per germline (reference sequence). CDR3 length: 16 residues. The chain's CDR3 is CASSPEGLAGKETQYF. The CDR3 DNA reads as TGTGCCAGCAGCCCAGAGGGACTAGCGGGTAAAGAGACCCAGTACTTC.

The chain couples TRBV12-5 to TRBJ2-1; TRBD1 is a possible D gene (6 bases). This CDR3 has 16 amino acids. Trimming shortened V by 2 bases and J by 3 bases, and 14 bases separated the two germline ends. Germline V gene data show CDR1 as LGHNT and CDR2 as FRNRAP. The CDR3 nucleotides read TGTGCTAGTGGTTTGATTGAGGTCAGGGGCTACAATGAGCAGTTCTTC. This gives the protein CASGLIEVRGYNEQFF.